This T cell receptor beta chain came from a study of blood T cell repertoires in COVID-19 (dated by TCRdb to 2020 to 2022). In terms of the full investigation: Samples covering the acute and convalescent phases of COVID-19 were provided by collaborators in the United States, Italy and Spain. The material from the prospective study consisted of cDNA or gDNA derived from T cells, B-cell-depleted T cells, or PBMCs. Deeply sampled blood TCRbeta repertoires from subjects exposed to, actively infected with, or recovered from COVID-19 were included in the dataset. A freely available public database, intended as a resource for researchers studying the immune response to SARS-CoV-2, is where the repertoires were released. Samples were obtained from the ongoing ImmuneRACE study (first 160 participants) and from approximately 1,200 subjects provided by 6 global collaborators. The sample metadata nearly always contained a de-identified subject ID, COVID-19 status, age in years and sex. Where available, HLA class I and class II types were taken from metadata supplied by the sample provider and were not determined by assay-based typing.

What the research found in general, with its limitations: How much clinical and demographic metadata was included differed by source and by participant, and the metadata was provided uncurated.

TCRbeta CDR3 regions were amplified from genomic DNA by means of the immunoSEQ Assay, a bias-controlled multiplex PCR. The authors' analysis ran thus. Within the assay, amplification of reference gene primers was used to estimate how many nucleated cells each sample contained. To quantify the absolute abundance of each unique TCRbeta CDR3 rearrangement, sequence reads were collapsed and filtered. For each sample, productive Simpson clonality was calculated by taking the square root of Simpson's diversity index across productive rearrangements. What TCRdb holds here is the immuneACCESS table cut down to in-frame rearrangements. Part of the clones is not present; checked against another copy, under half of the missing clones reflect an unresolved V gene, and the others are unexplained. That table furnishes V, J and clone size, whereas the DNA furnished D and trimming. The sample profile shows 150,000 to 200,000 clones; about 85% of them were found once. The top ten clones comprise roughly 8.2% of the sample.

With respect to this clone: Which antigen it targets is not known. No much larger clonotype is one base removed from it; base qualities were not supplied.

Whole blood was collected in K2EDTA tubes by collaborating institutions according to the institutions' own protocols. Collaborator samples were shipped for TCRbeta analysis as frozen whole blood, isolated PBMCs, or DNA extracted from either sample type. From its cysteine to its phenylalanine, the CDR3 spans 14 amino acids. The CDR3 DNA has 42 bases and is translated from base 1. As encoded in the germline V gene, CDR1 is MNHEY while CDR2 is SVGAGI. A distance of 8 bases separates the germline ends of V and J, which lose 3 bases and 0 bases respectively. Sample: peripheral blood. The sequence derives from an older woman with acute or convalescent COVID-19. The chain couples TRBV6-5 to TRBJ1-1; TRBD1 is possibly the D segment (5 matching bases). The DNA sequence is TGTGCCAGCAGTTATTTACAGGTGAACACTGAAGCTTTCTTT. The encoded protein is CASSYLQVNTEAFF.